The next 32 T cell receptor beta chains were all read from a single sample in a study of control samples from healthy donors and cancer patients (dated by TCRdb to the early 2020s). The library was obtained by the immunoSEQ multiplex PCR assay. Drawn from immuneACCESS, this table holds only the in-frame rearrangements with V and J called that TCRdb kept. Clones are partly lost; checked studies trace under half to an unresolved V gene and leave the rest unexplained. Recorded for this sample are around 130,000 clones; around 93% of them occurred a single time. Around 8.1% of the sample belongs to the ten largest clones. What was sequenced was blood. These receptors were obtained from a young man in good health.

This clone appeared once. This chain joins TRBV5-1 and TRBJ2-1; TRBD2 might be the D (5 bases). Trimming removed 0 bases from V and 2 bases from J, with 9 bases in between. Germline assignment: CDR1 SGHRS and CDR2 YFSETQ. The CDR3 totals 15 residues. This CDR3 reads CASSLGGQTYNEQFF. The CDR3 bases are TGCGCCAGCAGCTTGGGCGGGCAGACCTACAATGAGCAGTTCTTC.

In nucleotides, the CDR3 is TGTGCCTGGAAGGCAGGGGGAGGCACTGAAGCTTTCTTT. It codes for CAWKAGGGTEAFF. The rearrangement joins TRBV30 to TRBJ1-1; 7 bases fit TRBD1. There are 13 residues in the CDR3. CDR1 GTSNPN and CDR2 SVGIG come from the germline V gene (reference sequence). The trim removed 4 bases at V and 4 bases at J, leaving 6 bases unmatched.

This clone appeared once. This chain joins TRBV4-1 and TRBJ2-3; 10 nucleotides agree with TRBD1. The CDR3 is 17 amino acids. The J segment lost 2 bases and the V segment lost 1 base, leaving 6 bases of the junction unmatched. Germline loops: CDR1 MGHRA, CDR2 YSYEKL. The CDR3 nucleotides are TGCGCCAGCAGCCAAGCCCCGACAGGGGGCGACACAGATACGCAGTATTTT. Protein product: CASSQAPTGGDTDTQYF.

The chain joins TRBV18 to TRBJ1-2; the D is unclear. Trimming took 1 base from V and 8 from J, leaving 14 bases between them. CDR3 length: 14 amino acids. In germline, CDR1 is KGHSH, CDR2 LQKENI. The CDR3 reads CASSPQAQAQGYTF. CDR3 coding DNA: TGTGCCAGCTCACCACAAGCCCAGGCCCAAGGCTACACCTTC. Supplemented by reference TRBV18 and TRBJ1-2, the full variable domain reads NAGVMQNPRHLVRRRGQEARLRCSPMKGHSHVYWYRQLPEEGLKFMVYLQKENIIDESGMPKERFSAEFPKEGPSILRIQQVVRGDSAAYFCASSPQAQAQGYTFGSGTRLTVV.

The rearrangement links TRBV2 to TRBJ1-2, with D possibly matching TRBD1 (6 bases). From germline, CDR1 is SNHLY and CDR2 FYNNEI. CDR3 length: 14 amino acids. V lost 6 bases to trimming and J lost 0 bases, with 11 bases between them. CDR3 DNA sequence: TGTGCCAGCAGGAGGGACATTTCTAACTATGGCTACACCTTC. Protein product: CASRRDISNYGYTF.

The chain combines TRBV7-9 with TRBJ1-1; no clear D gene. Trimming stripped 5 bases from V and 1 base from J, with 11 bases between. The CDR3 covers 14 residues. CDR1 and CDR2 (germline): SEHNR, FQNEAQ (reference sequence). CDR3 bases: TGTGCCAGCAGCCGATGGACGCAGAACACTGAAGCTTTCTTT. Translated: CASSRWTQNTEAFF. The full variable domain, rest sourced from reference TRBV7-9 and TRBJ1-1, is DTGVSQNPRHKITKRGQNVTFRCDPISEHNRLYWYRQTLGQGPEFLTYFQNEAQLEKSRLLSDRFSAERPKGSFSTLEIQRTEQGDSAMYLCASSRWTQNTEAFFGQGTRLTVV.

V gene TRBV30 combines with J gene TRBJ1-5, with D maybe TRBD1 (5 bases). Trimming removed 4 bases from V and 4 bases from J, with 11 bases in between. CDR3 size: 13 residues. Germline V gene data show CDR1 as GTSNPN and CDR2 as SVGIG (reference sequence). The CDR3 reads CAWTLDINQPQHF. The CDR3 DNA follows: TGTGCCTGGACTCTGGACATTAATCAGCCCCAGCATTTT.

This sequence joins TRBV7-2 and TRBJ1-6, with 10 bases matching TRBD1. V dropped 5 bases and J dropped 5; count of bases not matched to a gene: 3. The CDR3 covers 15 residues. Per germline, CDR1 SGHTA and CDR2 FQGNSA. As DNA, the CDR3 is TGTGCCAGCAGCCTGACAGGGGGCGATAATTCACCCCTCCACTTT. Residues: CASSLTGGDNSPLHF.

This sequence joins TRBV27 and TRBJ1-1; no clear D gene. The ends were cut back, 0 bases at V and 5 bases at J, with 19 bases in the middle. The germline V gene has CDR1 MNHEY and CDR2 SMNVEV (reference sequence). This CDR3 region has 17 residues. The CDR3, as DNA: TGTGCCAGCAGTTTATCGAGATATAGACATTTCAAAACTGAAGCTTTCTTT. It yields the protein CASSLSRYRHFKTEAFF.

In DNA form, the CDR3 reads TGTGCCAGCAGCGCGTACAGGGACGGTGGCTATGGCTACACCTTC. It is translated as CASSAYRDGGYGYTF. The chain combines TRBV7-9 with TRBJ1-2; the D gene is possibly TRBD1 (6 bases). The CDR3 runs 15 residues. Germline V gene lookup returns CDR1 SEHNR and CDR2 FQNEAQ (reference sequence). Trimming pared 5 bases from V and 4 bases from J, leaving 17 bases between.

The chain employs TRBV23-1 and TRBJ1-3; D not resolved. TRBV23-1 counts as an open reading frame of uncertain function. V dropped 4 bases and J dropped 0 bases, with 13 bases sitting between them. The CDR3 has 16 residues. The CDR3 nucleotides are TGCGCCAGCAGTCTCGGACGTCTCGTCTCTGGAAACACCATATATTTT. Amino acids: CASSLGRLVSGNTIYF.

The chain joins TRBV11-2 to TRBJ2-1, with 9 nucleotides matching TRBD2. The CDR3 is made up of 15 amino acids. Germline trimming cut 5 bases from V and 4 bases from J; bases unmatched to any gene: 6. Germline loops: CDR1 SGHAT, CDR2 FQNNGV. This CDR3 is CASSPQAGGYNEQFF. For the CDR3, the DNA is TGTGCCAGCAGCCCCCAGGCGGGGGGGTACAATGAGCAGTTCTTC. Full variable domain (rest looked up from reference TRBV11-2 and TRBJ2-1): EAGVAQSPRYKIIEKRQSVAFWCNPISGHATLYWYQQILGQGPKLLIQFQNNGVVDDSQLPKDRFSAERLKGVDSTLKIQPAKLEDSAVYLCASSPQAGGYNEQFFGPGTRLTVL.

This chain connects TRBV6-5 to TRBJ2-3; D not resolved. The V end was cut by 2 bases, the J end by 1 base, with 1 base between. The CDR3 totals 12 residues. Germline CDR1 is MNHEY and CDR2 is SVGAGI. CDR3 protein: CASSYRTDTQYF. The DNA of the CDR3 is TGTGCCAGCAGTTACCGCACAGATACGCAGTATTTT.

To note about this clone: In the same sample, other DNA sequences code for this CDR3. V and J are TRBV7-3 and TRBJ2-5; D is possibly TRBD2 (7 bases). The V end was cut by 4 bases, the J end by 2 bases, with 14 bases between. Germline lookup yields CDR1 SGHTA and CDR2 FQGTGA. This CDR3 is built from 15 residues. CDR3 residues: CASSYEGGWQETQYF. The CDR3 DNA sequence: TGTGCCAGCAGCTATGAGGGGGGGTGGCAAGAGACCCAGTACTTC.

The rearrangement links TRBV2 to TRBJ1-4; D gene unclear. The CDR3 has 14 amino acids. The V gene lost 6 bases and the J gene lost 0 bases, with 8 bases spanning the gap. In germline, CDR1 is SNHLY, CDR2 FYNNEI. The CDR3 region has the DNA TGTGCCAGCAGGAACACCCCAACTAATGAAAAACTGTTTTTT. This sequence encodes CASRNTPTNEKLFF.

V gene TRBV5-1 combines with J gene TRBJ2-5; TRBD2 matches at 8 bases. V was clipped by 5 bases and J by 2 bases; unmatched bases: 5. Germline V gene data show CDR1 as SGHRS and CDR2 as YFSETQ. This CDR3 is 14 amino acids long. The CDR3 region is CASRAGGSQETQYF. The CDR3 region has the DNA TGCGCCAGCAGGGCGGGGGGAAGTCAAGAGACCCAGTACTTC. Full variable domain (rest looked up from reference TRBV5-1 and TRBJ2-5): KAGVTQTPRYLIKTRGQQVTLSCSPISGHRSVSWYQQTPGQGLQFLFEYFSETQRNKGNFPGRFSGRQFSNSRSEMNVSTLELGDSALYLCASRAGGSQETQYFGPGTRLLVL.

CDR3 DNA: TGCGCCAGCAGCTCACCCGACAGGGCAGATACGCAGTATTTT. This codes for CASSSPDRADTQYF. This chain uses TRBV5-1 with TRBJ2-3; 7 positions agree with TRBD1. Germline V gene lookup returns CDR1 SGHRS and CDR2 YFSETQ. J was trimmed by 4 bases and V by 3 bases; bases with no gene match: 5. The CDR3 consists of 14 residues.

The genes are TRBV7-6 and TRBJ2-4; D is possibly TRBD1 or TRBD2 (6 bases each). Germline CDR1 SGHVS, CDR2 FNYEAQ. The V gene lost 6 bases and the J gene lost 1 base, with 16 bases spanning the gap. The CDR3 extends over 16 amino acids. The CDR3 DNA sequence: TGTGCCAGCAGTATAGGGAGGCAGGGGGCCAAAAACATTCAGTACTTC. Translating gives CASSIGRQGAKNIQYF.

The J gene is TRBJ1-6, the V gene TRBV11-2, with 8 bases matching TRBD1. This CDR3 comprises 18 residues. V was pared by 1 base and J by 2 bases, with 7 bases of the junction left unmatched. Germline V gene data show CDR1 as SGHAT and CDR2 as FQNNGV. The CDR3 reads CASSLVGTGLAYNSPLHF. DNA of the CDR3: TGTGCCAGCAGCTTAGTCGGGACAGGACTAGCCTATAATTCACCCCTCCACTTT.

This clone was detected a few times. J is TRBJ1-3 and V is TRBV4-1; the match to TRBD1 covers 8 bases. The CDR3 runs 18 residues. V lost 0 bases and J lost 3; bases outside the gene matches: 10. Germline-derived CDR1 and CDR2 are MGHRA and YSYEKL. The CDR3 DNA sequence: TGCGCCAGCAGCCAAGATGTAGTTCAGGGGGCGTTTGGAAACACCATATATTTT. Its translation is CASSQDVVQGAFGNTIYF.

This clone was detected only once. The rearrangement joins TRBV5-1 to TRBJ1-4; no reliable D call. The germline V gene encodes CDR1 SGHRS and CDR2 YFSETQ. The CDR3 is made up of 17 amino acids. The germline V and J ends were trimmed by 4 bases and 4 bases, with 20 bases remaining between them. The CDR3 here is CASSPGWTGSNNEKLFF. DNA for the CDR3: TGCGCCAGCAGCCCGGGATGGACGGGTAGCAATAATGAAAAACTGTTTTTT. Full variable domain (outside the CDR3, taken from reference TRBV5-1 and TRBJ1-4): KAGVTQTPRYLIKTRGQQVTLSCSPISGHRSVSWYQQTPGQGLQFLFEYFSETQRNKGNFPGRFSGRQFSNSRSEMNVSTLELGDSALYLCASSPGWTGSNNEKLFFGSGTQLSVL.

This clone was observed a single time. This sequence joins TRBV5-1 and TRBJ2-7, with D maybe TRBD2 (6 bases). V was clipped by 0 bases and J by 3 bases, with 19 bases between them. Per germline, CDR1 SGHRS and CDR2 YFSETQ. The CDR3 length is 17 residues. The CDR3 region has the DNA TGCGCCAGCAGCTTGGAGCTATCGCAGGGAGGTTTCTACGAGCAGTACTTC. Amino acids: CASSLELSQGGFYEQYF.

The CDR3 DNA follows: TGTGCCAGCAGTTTATCCAGGACAGGGAGAGGCAATGAGCAGTTCTTC. This codes for CASSLSRTGRGNEQFF. The V and J genes are TRBV27 and TRBJ2-1, with TRBD1 matching over 8 bases. Germline trimming cut 0 bases from V and 6 bases from J; bases unmatched to any gene: 7. The V gene's germline CDR1 is MNHEY and CDR2 SMNVEV (reference sequence). There are 16 residues in the CDR3.

The chain uses TRBV30 and TRBJ1-6; D is undetermined. Germline-derived CDR1 and CDR2 are GTSNPN and SVGIG (reference sequence). The V end lost 2 bases, the J end lost 7 bases, and 15 bases lay between the germline ends. The CDR3 length is 15 residues. CDR3 region: CAWSSWALVNSPLHF. The CDR3 DNA reads TGTGCCTGGAGTTCTTGGGCACTAGTGAATTCACCCCTCCACTTT.

The J gene is TRBJ1-4, the V gene TRBV19; D not certain. The CDR3 covers 15 residues. V lost 0 bases to trimming and J lost 1 base, with 6 bases between them. CDR1 and CDR2 (germline): LNHDA, SQIVND (reference sequence). CDR3 DNA sequence: TGTGCCAGTAGTATAGAGCGGGAAACTAATGAAAAACTGTTTTTT. Amino acids: CASSIERETNEKLFF.

The chain links TRBV30 to TRBJ1-5, with 7 bases fitting TRBD1. The V gene end was trimmed by 1 base and the J gene end by 5 bases; junction bases not matched to a gene: 8. The length of the CDR3 is 15 residues. CDR1 is GTSNPN and CDR2 is SVGIG in the germline V gene (reference sequence). The CDR3, as DNA: TGTGCCTGGAGTGCCCGATACAGGGGCGATCAGCCCCAGCATTTT. It is translated as CAWSARYRGDQPQHF.

This chain links TRBV27 with TRBJ1-1; 7 bases are shared with TRBD1. The V gene's germline CDR1 is MNHEY and CDR2 SMNVEV (reference sequence). Trimming at V came to 5 bases and at J to 3 bases, leaving 9 bases not matched to a gene. CDR3 length: 15 amino acids. The chain's CDR3 is CASSLNPRGYTEAFF. As DNA, the CDR3 is TGTGCCAGCAGTCTAAACCCCAGGGGGTACACTGAAGCTTTCTTT.

This sequence joins TRBV30 and TRBJ2-5; TRBD1 might be the D (6 bases). The CDR3 has 13 amino acids. Deletions cut 0 bases from V and 5 bases from J, with 10 bases between. Per the germline V gene, CDR1 is GTSNPN and CDR2 is SVGIG (reference sequence). CDR3 DNA: TGTGCCTGGAGTGTCTGGGGGCAGGAGACCCAGTACTTC. Its protein product is CAWSVWGQETQYF.

This rearrangement joins TRBV30 to TRBJ2-3, with 8 positions matching TRBD2. CDR3 size: 14 residues. J was trimmed by 1 base and V by 2 bases; bases with no gene match: 2. Germline V gene data show CDR1 as GTSNPN and CDR2 as SVGIG (reference sequence). The CDR3 region is CAWSPAGGTDTQYF. The CDR3 DNA sequence: TGTGCCTGGAGTCCAGCGGGGGGCACAGATACGCAGTATTTT.

This clone appeared once. The CDR3 nucleotides are TGTGCCAGCAGTGACGGTTACAATGAGCAGTTCTTC. As protein: CASSDGYNEQFF. The chain links TRBV5-6 to TRBJ2-1; D unresolved. The CDR3 is made up of 12 amino acids. The V end lost 5 bases, the J end lost 4 bases, and 7 bases lay between the germline ends. Germline V gives CDR1 SGHDT, CDR2 YYEEEE.

The gene calls are TRBV27 and TRBJ1-4, with 10 nucleotides matching TRBD1. The CDR3 extends over 15 amino acids. The V segment lost 5 bases and the J segment 7 bases; nucleotides outside the gene matches: 7. Looked up from germline, CDR1 is MNHEY and CDR2 is SMNVEV (reference sequence). CDR3 bases: TGTGCCAGCAGTCGGGACAGGGGACGGGGTGAAAAACTGTTTTTT. This sequence encodes CASSRDRGRGEKLFF.

The count of this clone is one. The chain has TRBV5-1 and TRBJ1-1; 10 positions agree with TRBD1. Germline values: CDR1 SGHRS, CDR2 YFSETQ. The V gene end was trimmed by 4 bases and the J gene end by 4 bases; junction bases not matched to a gene: 7. The CDR3 consists of 15 residues. CDR3 DNA sequence: TGCGCCAGCAGCGCCTCGACAGGGGGCGGCACTGAAGCTTTCTTT. It translates to CASSASTGGGTEAFF.